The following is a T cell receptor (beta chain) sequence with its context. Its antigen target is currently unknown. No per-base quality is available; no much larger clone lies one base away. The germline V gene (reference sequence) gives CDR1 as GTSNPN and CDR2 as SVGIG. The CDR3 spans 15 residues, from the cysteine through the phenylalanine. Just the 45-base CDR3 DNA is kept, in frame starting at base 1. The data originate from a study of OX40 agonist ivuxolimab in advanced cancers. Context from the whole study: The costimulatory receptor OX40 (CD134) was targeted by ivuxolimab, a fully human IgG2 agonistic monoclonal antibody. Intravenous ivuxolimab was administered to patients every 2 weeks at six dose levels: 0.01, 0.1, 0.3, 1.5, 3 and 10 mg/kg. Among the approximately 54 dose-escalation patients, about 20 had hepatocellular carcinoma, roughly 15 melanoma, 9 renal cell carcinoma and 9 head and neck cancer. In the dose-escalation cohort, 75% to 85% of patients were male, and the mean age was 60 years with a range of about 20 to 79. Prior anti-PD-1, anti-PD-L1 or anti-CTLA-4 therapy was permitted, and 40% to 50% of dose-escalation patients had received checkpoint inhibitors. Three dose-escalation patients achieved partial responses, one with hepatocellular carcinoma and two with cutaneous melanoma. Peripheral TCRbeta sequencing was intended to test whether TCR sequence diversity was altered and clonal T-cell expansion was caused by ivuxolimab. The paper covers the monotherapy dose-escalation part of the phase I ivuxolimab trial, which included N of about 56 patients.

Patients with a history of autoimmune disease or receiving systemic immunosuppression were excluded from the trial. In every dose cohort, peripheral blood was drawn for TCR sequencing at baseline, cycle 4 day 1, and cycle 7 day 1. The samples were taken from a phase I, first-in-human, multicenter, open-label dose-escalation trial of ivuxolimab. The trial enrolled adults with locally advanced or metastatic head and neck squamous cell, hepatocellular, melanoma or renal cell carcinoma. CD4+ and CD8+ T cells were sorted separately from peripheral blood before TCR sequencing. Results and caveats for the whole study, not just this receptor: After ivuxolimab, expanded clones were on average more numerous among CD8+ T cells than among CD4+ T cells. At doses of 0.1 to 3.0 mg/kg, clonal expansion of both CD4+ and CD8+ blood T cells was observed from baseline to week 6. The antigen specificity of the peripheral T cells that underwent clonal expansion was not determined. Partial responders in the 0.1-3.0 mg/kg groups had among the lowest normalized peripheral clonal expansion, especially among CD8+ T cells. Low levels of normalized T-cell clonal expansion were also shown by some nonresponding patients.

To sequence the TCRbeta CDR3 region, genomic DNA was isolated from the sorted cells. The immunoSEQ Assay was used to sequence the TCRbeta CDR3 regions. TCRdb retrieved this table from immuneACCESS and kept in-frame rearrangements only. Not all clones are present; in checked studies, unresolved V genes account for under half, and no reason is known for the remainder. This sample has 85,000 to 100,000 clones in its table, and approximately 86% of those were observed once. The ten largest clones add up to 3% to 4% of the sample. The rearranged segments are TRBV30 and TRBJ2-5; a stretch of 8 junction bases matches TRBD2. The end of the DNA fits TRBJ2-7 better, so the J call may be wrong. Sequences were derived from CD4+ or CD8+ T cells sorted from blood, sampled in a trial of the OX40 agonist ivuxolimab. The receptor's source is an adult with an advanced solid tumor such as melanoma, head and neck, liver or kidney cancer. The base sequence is TGTGCCTGGAGGCAAATAGCGGGACTCCCCTACGAGCAGTACTTC. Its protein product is CAWRQIAGLPYEQYF.